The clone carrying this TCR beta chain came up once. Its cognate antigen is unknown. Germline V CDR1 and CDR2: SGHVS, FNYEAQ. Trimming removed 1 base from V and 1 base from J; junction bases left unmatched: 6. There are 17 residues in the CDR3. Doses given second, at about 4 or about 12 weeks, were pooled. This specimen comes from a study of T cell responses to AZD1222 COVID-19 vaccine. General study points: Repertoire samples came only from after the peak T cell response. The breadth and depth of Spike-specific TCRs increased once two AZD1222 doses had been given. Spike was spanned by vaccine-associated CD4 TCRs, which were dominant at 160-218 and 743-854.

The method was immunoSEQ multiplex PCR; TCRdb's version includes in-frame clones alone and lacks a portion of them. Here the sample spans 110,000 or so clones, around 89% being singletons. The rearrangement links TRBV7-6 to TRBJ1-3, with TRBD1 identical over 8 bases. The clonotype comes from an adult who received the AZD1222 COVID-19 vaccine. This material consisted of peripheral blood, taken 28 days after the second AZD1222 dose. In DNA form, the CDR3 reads TGTGCCAGCAGCTTAGGGCGGACAGGGCGATCTGGAAACACCATATATTTT. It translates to CASSLGRTGRSGNTIYF.